The clone carrying this TCR beta chain has a single count. TCRdb's copy holds only in-frame clones and misses some; the assay was immunoSEQ multiplex PCR. The table includes over 250,000 clones, about 92% detected once. All enrollees were about 18 to 100 years old and from 25 or so US areas. The sample is drawn from a study of blood T cell repertoires in COVID-19. Across the study: The study drew acute and convalescent COVID-19 samples from the United States, Italy and Spain. In each case, the material was cDNA or gDNA derived from T cells, B-cell-depleted T cells, or PBMCs.

CDR1 and CDR2 from the germline V gene are MNHEY and SVGAGI. V was clipped by 5 bases and J by 3 bases; unmatched bases: 3. CDR3 length: 14 residues. The J gene is TRBJ1-1, the V gene TRBV6-5, with 10 bases fitting TRBD1. Sample: PBMCs or T cells enriched from blood (not recorded which). This TCR was sampled from a man between 60 and 75 years old who had recovered from COVID-19. In DNA, the CDR3 is TGTGCCAGCAGTCCAGGACAGGGGGACACTGAAGCTTTCTTT. Protein sequence: CASSPGQGDTEAFF.